The rows below give T cell receptor beta chains drawn from one sample of a study of T cells in Graves' hyperthyroidism and ophthalmopathy. TCRdb reanalysed the multiplex PCR reads using MiXCR and keeps one entry per CDR3 protein. The profile shows more than 150,000 distinct CDR3 sequences, 15% to 20% of them singletons. Input material: blood. The receptors shown here come from a woman aged 50 to 60 with Graves' hyperthyroidism. The CDR3 runs from the conserved cysteine through the conserved F or W. A D gene is named only where the DNA matches it firmly. Expanded clones get a size class; other rows say once, few or many, or leave the size out.

14	TRBJ2-5	.	TRBV3-2	.	TGTGCCAGTACCGACCGGGTAGTCTCGGGGACCCAGTACTTC	CASTDRVVSGTQYF
16	TRBJ2-2	.	TRBV27	TRBD2	TGTGCCAGCAGTATGACTAGCGGGAGGGACACCGGGGAGCTGTTTTTT	CASSMTSGRDTGELFF
13	TRBJ1-1	many	TRBV7-3	.	TGTGCCAGCAGCTCTTCCGGGACGACTGAAGCTTTCTTT	CASSSSGTTEAFF
14	TRBJ1-1	many	TRBV3-1	.	TGTGCCAGCAGCCAAGGTGTAGGGAACACTGAAGCTTTCTTT	CASSQGVGNTEAFF
11	TRBJ1-6	few	TRBV6-1	.	TGTGCCGCCGCCGGGGATTCACCCCTCCACTTT	CAAAGDSPLHF
16	TRBJ1-4	few	TRBV5-1	.	TGCGCCAGCAGCTTGGCCCGGGAAAGGGTCGGTGAAAAACTGTTTTTT	CASSLARERVGEKLFF
13	TRBJ1-1	many	TRBV11-2	.	TGTGCCAGCAGCCTCCGGCGGGGTACTGAAGCTTTCTTT	CASSLRRGTEAFF
14	TRBJ2-5	many	TRBV20-1	.	TGCAGTGCTAGATTTTACAAGAACCAAGAGACCCAGTACTTC	CSARFYKNQETQYF
13	TRBJ1-1	many	TRBV29-1	.	TGCAGCGTTGTTTTAAAGCTGAACACTGAAGCTTTCTTT	CSVVLKLNTEAFF
13	TRBJ1-1	many	TRBV5-1	.	TGCGCCAGCAGCTCCAGGGAGAACACTGAAGCTTTCTTT	CASSSRENTEAFF
12	TRBJ1-2	many	TRBV7-8	.	TGTGCCAGCAGCCTGGACACAGGAGGCTACACCTTC	CASSLDTGGYTF
12	TRBJ1-2	many	TRBV13	.	TGTGCCAGCAGCTTAGGGATCCATGGCTACACCTTC	CASSLGIHGYTF
15	TRBJ2-1	many	TRBV18	TRBD1	TGTGCCAGCTCACCCAGGACAGGCACCTACAATGAGCAGTTCTTC	CASSPRTGTYNEQFF
15	TRBJ1-1	many	TRBV5-1	.	TGCGCCAGCAGCTCTCTTTTGAGCCCCAACACTGAAGCTTTCTTT	CASSSLLSPNTEAFF
13	TRBJ1-4	.	TRBV14	.	TGTGCCAGCAGCCAAGGATATAATGAAAAACTGTTTTTT	CASSQGYNEKLFF
16	TRBJ2-1	.	TRBV24-1	TRBD1	TGTGCCACCAGTGATGGACAGGGGCGGGGCTACAATGAGCAGTTCTTC	CATSDGQGRGYNEQFF
13	TRBJ2-7	many	TRBV11-2	.	TGTGCCAGCAGCTCCAAGAGAGGGGACGAGCAGTACTTC	CASSSKRGDEQYF
14	TRBJ1-5	many	TRBV27	.	TGTGCCAGCAGGAGGGGTCATAGCAATCAGCCCCAGCATTTT	CASRRGHSNQPQHF
14	TRBJ2-3	many	TRBV7-9	.	TGTGCCAGCAGCCCCGCCTCGGGGACAGATACGCAGTATTTT	CASSPASGTDTQYF
16	TRBJ1-2	many	TRBV28	.	TGTGCCAGCAGCGAGAAACAGGGCTACTCCGTCTATGGCTACACCTTC	CASSEKQGYSVYGYTF
15	TRBJ2-2	many	TRBV27	TRBD2	TGTGCCAGCAGTTTATACGCTAGCGGGGTCGGGGAGCTGTTTTTT	CASSLYASGVGELFF
15	TRBJ1-3	many	TRBV7-9	.	TGTGCCAGCAGTTCCGACAGGCTATCTGGAAACACCATATATTTT	CASSSDRLSGNTIYF
13	TRBJ2-1	.	TRBV19	.	.	CASTSGSYNEQFF
14	TRBJ1-2	.	TRBV24-1	TRBD1	TGTGCCACCAGTGATAAGACAGGGGACTATGGCTACACCTTC	CATSDKTGDYGYTF
16	TRBJ1-3	few	TRBV5-1	.	TGCGCCAGCAGCTCCGGCGCAGGACCCTCTGGAAACACCATATATTTT	CASSSGAGPSGNTIYF
16	TRBJ2-2	few	TRBV9	.	TGTGCCAGCAGCGTCCCTTGGGGGGATGACACCGGGGAGCCGTTTTTT	CASSVPWGDDTGEPFF
15	TRBJ1-2	few	TRBV5-1	.	TGCGCCAGCAGCTTGGCCCCCTCGACAGTTGGAGGCTACACCTTC	CASSLAPSTVGGYTF
17	TRBJ2-2	many	TRBV7-9	TRBD1	TGTGCCAGCAGTCAAAGCCCGACAGGGGGAAACACCGGGGAGCTGTTTTTT	CASSQSPTGGNTGELFF
13	TRBJ2-1	many	TRBV10-2	.	TGCGCCAGCACCCCGAGGCTAGTTAATGAGCAGTCCTTC	CASTPRLVNEQSF
14	TRBJ1-2	many	TRBV20-1	.	TGCAGTGCTAGAGATATGATAGGATCCTTTGGCTACACCTTC	CSARDMIGSFGYTF